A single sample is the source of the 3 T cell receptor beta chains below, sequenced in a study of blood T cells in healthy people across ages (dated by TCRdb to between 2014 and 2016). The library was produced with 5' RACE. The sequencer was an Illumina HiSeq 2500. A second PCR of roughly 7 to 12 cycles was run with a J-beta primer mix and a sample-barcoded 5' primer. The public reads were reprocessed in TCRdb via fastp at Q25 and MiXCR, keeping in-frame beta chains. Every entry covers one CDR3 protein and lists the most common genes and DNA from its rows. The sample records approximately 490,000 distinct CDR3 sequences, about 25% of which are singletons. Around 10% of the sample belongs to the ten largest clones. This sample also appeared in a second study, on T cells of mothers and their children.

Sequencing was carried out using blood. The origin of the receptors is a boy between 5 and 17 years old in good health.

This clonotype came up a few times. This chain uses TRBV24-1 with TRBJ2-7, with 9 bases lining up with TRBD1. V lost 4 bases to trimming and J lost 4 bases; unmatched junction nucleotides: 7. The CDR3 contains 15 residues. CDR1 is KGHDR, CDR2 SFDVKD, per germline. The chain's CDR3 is CATSETGTGTYEQYF. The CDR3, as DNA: TGTGCCACCAGTGAAACCGGGACAGGGACGTACGAGCAGTACTTC.

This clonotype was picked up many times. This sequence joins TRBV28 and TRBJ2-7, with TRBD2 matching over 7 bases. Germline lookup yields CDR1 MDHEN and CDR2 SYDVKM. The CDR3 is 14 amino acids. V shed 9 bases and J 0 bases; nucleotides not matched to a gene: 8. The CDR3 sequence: CASETGGSSYEQYF. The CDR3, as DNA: TGTGCCAGTGAAACGGGAGGTAGCTCCTACGAGCAGTACTTC.

CDR3 nucleotides: TGTGCCAGCAGCAATCTCGGACTAGCGGGACTTGGGACAGATACGCAGTATTTT. This translates into CASSNLGLAGLGTDTQYF. The chain uses TRBV21-1 and TRBJ2-3; the table's D call, TRBD2, has no DNA check behind it. TRBV21-1 is a pseudogene locus. The CDR3 sequence is 18 residues long.